This paragraph reports one T cell receptor beta chain. This specimen belongs to a study of blood T cell repertoires in COVID-19. About the study: In each case, the material was cDNA or gDNA derived from T cells, B-cell-depleted T cells, or PBMCs.

The V segment lost 10 bases and the J segment 6 bases; nucleotides outside the gene matches: 7. CDR1 is LNHDA and CDR2 is SQIVND in the germline V gene (reference sequence). The CDR3 covers 13 residues. Repertoires were generated with immunoSEQ multiplex PCR, while TCRdb's copy carries only in-frame clones and drops some. The table shows 100,000 to 150,000 clones, with 87% occurring only once. The TCR originated in a woman in her 70s with acute or convalescent COVID-19. Sequencing was carried out using peripheral blood. The gene calls are TRBV19 and TRBJ1-2, with 11 bases matching TRBD1. The DNA of the CDR3 is TGTGCCACCGGTGGGACAGGGGGAGATGGCTACACCTTC. The encoded protein is CATGGTGGDGYTF.